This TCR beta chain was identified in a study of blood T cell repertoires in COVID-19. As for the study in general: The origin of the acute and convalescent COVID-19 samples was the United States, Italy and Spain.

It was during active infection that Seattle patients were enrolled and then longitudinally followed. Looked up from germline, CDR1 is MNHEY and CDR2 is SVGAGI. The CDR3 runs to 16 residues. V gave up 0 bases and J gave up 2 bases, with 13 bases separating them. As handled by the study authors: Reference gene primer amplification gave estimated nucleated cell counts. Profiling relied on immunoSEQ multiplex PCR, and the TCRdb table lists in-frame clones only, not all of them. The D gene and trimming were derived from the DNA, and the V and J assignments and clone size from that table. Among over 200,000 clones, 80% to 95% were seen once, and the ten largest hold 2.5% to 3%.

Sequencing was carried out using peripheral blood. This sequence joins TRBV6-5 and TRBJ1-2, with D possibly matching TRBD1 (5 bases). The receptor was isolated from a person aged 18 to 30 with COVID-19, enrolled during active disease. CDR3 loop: CASSYSQGTMNYGYTF. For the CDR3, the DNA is TGTGCCAGCAGTTACTCTCAGGGAACGATGAACTATGGCTACACCTTC.